A single T cell receptor (beta chain) is shown here with its context. Its antigen is still unknown. Diagnosis relied on clinical symptoms, serum thyroxine and TRAb, thyroid ultrasound and orbital computed tomography. In germline, CDR1 is SQVTM, CDR2 ANQGSEA. CDR3 length: 13 amino acids. V was clipped by 8 bases and J by 0 bases, with 13 bases between them. There were TCR beta CDR3 regions amplified from RNA transcripts. HTBI primers were the set used in a first-round RT-PCR of the TCR CDR3. MiXCR was run by TCRdb on the multiplex PCR reads, yielding one entry per CDR3 protein. The sample records 45,000 to 55,000 distinct CDR3 sequences, roughly 51% being singletons. The data were obtained in a study of T cells in Graves' hyperthyroidism and ophthalmopathy. Study-level points and caveats: Separating ophthalmopathy from stable hyperthyroidism was achieved by a 13 V-J model.

The specimen sequenced was peripheral blood or thyroid tissue (not recorded which). The TCR originated in a young man with Graves' hyperthyroidism. The chain combines TRBV29-1 with TRBJ2-5; D is unresolved. CDR3 coding DNA: TGCAGCTTGACGGAGAGGTACCAAGAGACCCAGTACTTC. It codes for CSLTERYQETQYF.